This TCR beta chain was observed in a study of blood T cell repertoires in COVID-19. This CDR3 has 13 residues. Trimming cost V 6 bases and J 8 bases; bases outside gene matches: 6. Germline values: CDR1 SNHLY, CDR2 FYNNEI. Seattle cases were enrolled at active infection and followed longitudinally. Assay used: immunoSEQ multiplex PCR; TCRdb lists only in-frame clones, some missing. The sample has approximately 300,000 clones, 75% to 95% seen once; the top ten hold around 6.8%. The chain is built from TRBV2 and TRBJ1-4, with 7 bases that match TRBD1. The receptor comes from a woman younger than 45 with COVID-19, enrolled during active disease. Sequences were obtained from peripheral blood. The CDR3, as DNA: TGTGCCAGCAGAACCGGGACAGACGAAAAACTGTTTTTT. It encodes CASRTGTDEKLFF.